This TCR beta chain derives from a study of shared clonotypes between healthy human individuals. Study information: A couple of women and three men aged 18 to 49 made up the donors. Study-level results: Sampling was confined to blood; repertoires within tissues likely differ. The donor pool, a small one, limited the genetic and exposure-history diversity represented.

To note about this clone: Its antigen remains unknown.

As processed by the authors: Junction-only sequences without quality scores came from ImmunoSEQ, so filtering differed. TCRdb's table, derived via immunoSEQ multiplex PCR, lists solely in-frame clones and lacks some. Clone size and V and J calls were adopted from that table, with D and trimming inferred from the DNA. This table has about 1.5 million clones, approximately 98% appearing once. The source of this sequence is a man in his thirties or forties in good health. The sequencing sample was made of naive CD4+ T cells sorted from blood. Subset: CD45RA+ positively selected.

The CDR3 nucleotides are TGTGCCAGCAGTGAAAAGGCTAGGACAGGGGATGAGCAGTACTTC. Translated: CASSEKARTGDEQYF. The chain carries TRBV6-1 and TRBJ2-7; 9 bases agree with TRBD1. The CDR3 loop spans 15 amino acids. The germline gives CDR1 MNHNS, CDR2 SASEGT. V lost 2 bases to trimming and J lost 7 bases; unmatched junction nucleotides: 9.